The rows below give T cell receptor beta chains drawn from one sample of a study of T cell changes during pregnancy in multiple sclerosis. Using immunoSEQ multiplex PCR, the repertoire was profiled, and TCRdb retains in-frame clones only, with some absent. The sample includes about 50,000 clones, 90% to 95% of them seen just once. The specimen comprised CD8+ T cells from peripheral blood mononuclear cells, sampled before pregnancy. The receptors derive from a female donor with multiple sclerosis, enrolled in a pregnancy study. Both conserved end residues are part of each CDR3. Fields, in order: CDR3 protein, V gene.

cdr3_aa: CASSLSSPDIQYF
v_call: TRBV5-1

cdr3_aa: CASRKWLATTDTQYF
v_call: TRBV6-5

cdr3_aa: CASSLAGALMNTEAFF
v_call: TRBV5-1

cdr3_aa: CAWSVGRARAAKNIQYF
v_call: TRBV30

cdr3_aa: CASTAGQAGFTEAFF
v_call: TRBV19

cdr3_aa: CVSSEAASYGYTF
v_call: TRBV2

cdr3_aa: CASSTRSGATNTEAFF
v_call: TRBV9

cdr3_aa: CASSPGLAGDPGEQFF
v_call: TRBV6-6

cdr3_aa: CASSTDGRAETQYF
v_call: TRBV11-3

cdr3_aa: CASSLAKGLADYNEQFF
v_call: TRBV7-9

cdr3_aa: CASSPRTSGRYGEQYF
v_call: TRBV7-6

cdr3_aa: CASKPTGGGELFF
v_call: TRBV6-5

cdr3_aa: CAISEGRDRGGTDTQYF
v_call: TRBV10-3

cdr3_aa: CASSLLAGAGELFF
v_call: TRBV28

cdr3_aa: CASSIRDSNTEAFF
v_call: TRBV27

cdr3_aa: CASGRQGADEQYF
v_call: TRBV9

cdr3_aa: CASKNNRGPTDTQYF
v_call: TRBV2

cdr3_aa: CASSYSMGGGEQYF
v_call: TRBV6-5

cdr3_aa: CASSLLDTDTQYF
v_call: TRBV28

cdr3_aa: CASSLGQGGQPQHF
v_call: TRBV5-6

cdr3_aa: CATSRGTGMLSGNTIYF
v_call: TRBV15

cdr3_aa: CASSSGLAEVNEQFF
v_call: TRBV7-9

cdr3_aa: CASSVGGLELEQYF
v_call: TRBV27

cdr3_aa: CASRTGSDTQYF
v_call: TRBV19

cdr3_aa: CASSLPRVSGFAGELFF
v_call: TRBV13

cdr3_aa: CASSPTGLNIQYF
v_call: TRBV5-6